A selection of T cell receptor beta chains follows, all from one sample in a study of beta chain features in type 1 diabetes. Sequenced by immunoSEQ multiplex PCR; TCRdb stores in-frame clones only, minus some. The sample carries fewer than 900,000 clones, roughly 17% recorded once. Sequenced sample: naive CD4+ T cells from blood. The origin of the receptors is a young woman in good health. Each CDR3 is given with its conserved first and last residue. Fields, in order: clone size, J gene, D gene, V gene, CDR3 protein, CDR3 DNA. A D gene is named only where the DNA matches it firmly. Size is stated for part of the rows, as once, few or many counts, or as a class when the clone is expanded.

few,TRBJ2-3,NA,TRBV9,CASSVAGVRSDTQYF,TGTGCCAGCAGCGTAGCGGGGGTCCGGTCCGATACGCAGTATTTT
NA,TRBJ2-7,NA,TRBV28,CASSLELRDGYEQYF,TGTGCCAGCAGCCTCGAACTCCGGGATGGATACGAGCAGTACTTC
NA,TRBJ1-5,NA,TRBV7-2,CASSLASYSNQPQHF,TGTGCCAGCAGCTTAGCTTCGTATAGCAATCAGCCCCAGCATTTT
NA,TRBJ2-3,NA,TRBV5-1,CASRIWGAFTDTQYF,TGCGCCAGCAGAATTTGGGGGGCCTTCACAGATACGCAGTATTTT
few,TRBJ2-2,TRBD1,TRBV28,CASSPSGTGPSGELFF,TGTGCCAGCAGCCCAAGTGGGACAGGGCCTTCGGGGGAGCTGTTTTTT
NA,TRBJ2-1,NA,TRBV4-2,CASSHDLSNEQFF,TGTGCCAGCAGCCATGACCTTAGTAATGAGCAGTTCTTC
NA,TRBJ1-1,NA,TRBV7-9,CASSLKTLRGPMNTEAFF,TGTGCCAGCAGCTTAAAGACCCTACGAGGGCCTATGAACACTGAAGCTTTCTTT
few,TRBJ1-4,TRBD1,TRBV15,CATSRDRIGGGWEKLFF,TGTGCCACCAGCAGAGATCGCATAGGGGGCGGTTGGGAAAAACTGTTTTTT
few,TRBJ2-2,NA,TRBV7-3,CASRWTANTGELFF,TGTGCCAGCAGATGGACGGCGAACACCGGGGAGCTGTTTTTT
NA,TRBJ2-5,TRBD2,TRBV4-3,CASSPPNLAGQETQYF,TGCGCCAGCAGCCCGCCGAACTTAGCGGGCCAAGAGACCCAGTACTTC
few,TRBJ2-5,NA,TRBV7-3,CASSLTGITEETQYF,TGTGCCAGCAGCTTAACGGGGATCACCGAAGAGACCCAGTACTTC
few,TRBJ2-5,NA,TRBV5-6,CASSSRHSGSRETQYF,TGTGCCAGCAGCTCGCGACACTCGGGGTCAAGGGAGACCCAGTACTTC
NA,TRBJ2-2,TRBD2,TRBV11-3,CASSPRGGRNSGELFF,TGTGCCAGCAGCCCCCGGGGCGGGAGGAATTCCGGGGAGCTGTTTTTT